This T cell receptor beta chain was identified in a study of shared clonotypes between healthy human individuals. Genomic DNA per cell subset filled all wells of several immunoSEQ plates. The data were produced by immunoSEQ multiplex PCR, yet TCRdb's version contains in-frame clones alone and is incomplete. The data contain roughly 1,100,000 clones, about 70% of them singletons. V shed 5 bases and J 8 bases; nucleotides not matched to a gene: 11. Germline loops: CDR1 LNHDA, CDR2 SQIVND (reference sequence). The CDR3 has 15 residues. The sequence came from a young man in good health. The chain joins TRBV19 to TRBJ2-3, with 9 bases that match TRBD2. The sequencing sample was made of memory CD4+ T cells sorted from blood. Documented subset: CD45RA-negative fraction. The CDR3 loop reads CASSAGTSSGRTQYF. The CDR3 DNA is TGTGCCAGTAGTGCCGGGACTAGCAGTGGACGTACGCAGTATTTT.